The rows below give T cell receptor beta chains drawn from one sample of a study of OX40 agonist ivuxolimab in advanced cancers. TCRdb keeps only in-frame clones here, not all; method: immunoSEQ multiplex PCR. The sample shows some 34,000 clones, 70% to 90% of them seen only once. The sample was CD4+ or CD8+ T cells sorted from blood, taken in a trial of the OX40 agonist ivuxolimab. The receptors stem from an adult with an advanced solid tumor such as melanoma, head and neck, liver or kidney cancer. Each CDR3 is given with its conserved first and last residue. A D gene is named only where the DNA matches it firmly. Clone sizes are given selectively: once, few, many, or a class where the clone is expanded.

clone_size j_call v_call d_call cdr3_nt cdr3_aa
- TRBJ2-1 TRBV7-9 - TGTGCCAGCAGCTTAGAATCCCTTCACAATGAGCAGTTCTTC CASSLESLHNEQFF
- TRBJ2-1 TRBV4-3 TRBD1 TGCGCCAGCAGCCAGTCCGGGACAGGGGCTCACAATGAGCAGTTCTTC CASSQSGTGAHNEQFF
- TRBJ2-1 TRBV7-9 - TGTGCCAGCAGCTTGACTAGTCCCTACAATGAGCAGTTCTTC CASSLTSPYNEQFF
- TRBJ1-1 TRBV27 TRBD1 TGTGCCAGCAGTCAGACAGGGACTGAAGCTTTCTTT CASSQTGTEAFF
- TRBJ1-2 TRBV2 - TGTGCCAGCAGTGGTGGAGTGATCAACTATGGCTACACCTTC CASSGGVINYGYTF
- TRBJ1-5 TRBV7-8 - TGTGCCAGCAGCCCTACCGGGAGCGGCAATCAGCCCCAGCATTTT CASSPTGSGNQPQHF
- TRBJ2-2 TRBV7-7 - TGTGCCAGCAGCTTAGGAGCTAGCCCAGCGAACACCGGGGAGCTGTTTTTT CASSLGASPANTGELFF
- TRBJ1-4 TRBV4-1 - TGCGCCAGCAGCGAGGATCCTAATGAAAAACTGTTTTTT CASSEDPNEKLFF
- TRBJ2-7 TRBV5-6 TRBD1 TGTGCCAGCAGCTCAGGGACAGGGGACGAGCAGTACTTC CASSSGTGDEQYF
- TRBJ1-1 TRBV10-1 TRBD1 TGCGCCAGCAGTTACTGCCCGGGACAGATAAACACTGAAGCTTTCTTT CASSYCPGQINTEAFF
- TRBJ2-7 TRBV5-6 TRBD1 TGTGCCAGCAGCATGGGGACAGGGGGCGAGCAGTACTTC CASSMGTGGEQYF
- TRBJ2-5 TRBV2 - TGTGCCACCAGACAGGAACTCCAAGAGACCCAGTACTTC CATRQELQETQYF
- TRBJ2-3 TRBV5-6 TRBD2 TGTGCCAGCAGCATCGGACTAGCGGGGCTCACAGATACGCAGTATTTT CASSIGLAGLTDTQYF
- TRBJ2-7 TRBV11-2 TRBD1 TGTGCCAGCACCTCCGGGACAGGGACCTACGAGCAGTACTTC CASTSGTGTYEQYF
- TRBJ2-7 TRBV7-6 - TGTGCCAGCAGCCACGACAGAGGTTCCTACGAGCAGTACTTC CASSHDRGSYEQYF
- TRBJ2-7 TRBV19 - TGTGCCAGTAGTTTGGGACCCCGGGTCGGGGACGAGCAGTACTTC CASSLGPRVGDEQYF
few TRBJ1-5 TRBV7-9 - TGTGCCAGCAGCTTAACGAACGATCAGCCCCAGCATTTT CASSLTNDQPQHF
once TRBJ1-1 TRBV27 - TGTGCCAGCAGTTTGCCCCCTCCGGGACGGTCCGAGGCTTTCTTT CASSLPPPGRSEAFF
- TRBJ1-1 TRBV6-5 TRBD1 TGTGCCAGCAGTCCGGTGACAGGGTATGAAGCTTTCTTT CASSPVTGYEAFF
- TRBJ2-3 TRBV10-3 - TGTGCCATCAGTGAGTCGATTGGTCAGACTTATACGCAGTATTTT CAISESIGQTYTQYF
- TRBJ2-5 TRBV9 TRBD1 TGTGCCAGCAGCCCAGGGACAGGGGGCGCCGGGGAGACCCAGTACTTC CASSPGTGGAGETQYF
- TRBJ2-1 TRBV21-1 - TGTGCCAGCAGCAAGGACAGAAACAATGAGCAGTTCTTC CASSKDRNNEQFF
- TRBJ2-7 TRBV28 - TGTGCCAGCAGCCGGGACGGATCCTACGAGCAGTACTTC CASSRDGSYEQYF
once TRBJ1-2 TRBV6-5 - TGTGCCAGCAGTCATCAGGAAAACTATGGCTACACCTTC CASSHQENYGYTF
- TRBJ2-7 TRBV29-1 TRBD1 TGCAGCGTTGAAGCTCCAACAGGGGCCCACGAGCAGTACTTC CSVEAPTGAHEQYF
- TRBJ2-7 TRBV20-1 - TGCAGTGCGCGGACCCCCTACGAGCAGTACTTC CSARTPYEQYF
- TRBJ2-5 TRBV6-5 - TGTGCCAGCAGTTTCGAAGAGACCCAGTACTTC CASSFEETQYF
- TRBJ2-5 TRBV2 - TGTGCCAGCAGCTTCATACAGTCCCAAGAGACCCAGTACTTC CASSFIQSQETQYF
- TRBJ2-3 TRBV11-2 - TGTGCCAGCAGCTTAGTACCCACTTCAGGGGCCCGAGGCACAGATACGCAGTATTTT CASSLVPTSGARGTDTQYF
- TRBJ2-7 TRBV6-1 - TGTGCCAGCAGTGAATTGGGCCGGGGCCTTTACGAGCAGTACTTC CASSELGRGLYEQYF
- TRBJ1-5 TRBV4-2 - TGTGCCAGCAGCCAAGATGGGACATGGGGGATTAGCAATCAGCCCCAGCATTTT CASSQDGTWGISNQPQHF
- TRBJ2-3 TRBV6-1 - TGTGCCAGCAGGGGGCGCGGCACAGATACGCAGTATTTT CASRGRGTDTQYF
- TRBJ2-7 TRBV12-2 - TGTGCAAGTCGCTTACCATCCGGGACAGGGGGGCGGCACGAGCAGTACTTC CASRLPSGTGGRHEQYF
- TRBJ2-7 TRBV9 TRBD2 TGTGCCAGCAGCGTAGGTTCTAGCGGGAGCTACGAGCAGTACTTC CASSVGSSGSYEQYF
few TRBJ2-1 TRBV30 - TGTGCCTGGAGTCCCCAGGCCTACAATGAGCAGTTCTTC CAWSPQAYNEQFF
- TRBJ2-7 TRBV10-3 - TGTGCCATCAGTTCTTGGACAGATACCTACGAGCAGTACTTC CAISSWTDTYEQYF
- TRBJ1-3 TRBV14 - TGTGCCAGCAGCCAATTGGGATCCGGAAACACCATATATTTT CASSQLGSGNTIYF
- TRBJ2-3 TRBV19 - TGTGCCAGTATTGGCCCGGGGGATACGCAGTATTTT CASIGPGDTQYF
- TRBJ2-1 TRBV2 - TGTGCCAGCAAGCCGCGAAGTATGGACTCGTACCTTTACAATGAGCAGTTCTTC CASKPRSMDSYLYNEQFF
- TRBJ2-2 TRBV18 - TGTGCCAGCTCACCATTTGGGACTTCCGGGGAGCTGTTTTTT CASSPFGTSGELFF
- TRBJ1-3 TRBV4-1 - TGCGCCAGCAGCCAAGAGGGCGACAGAGGAAACACCATATATTTT CASSQEGDRGNTIYF
- TRBJ2-3 TRBV9 TRBD2 TGTGCCAGCAGCGAGAGGGGACTAGCGGGTCAGGGAGCAGATACGCAGTATTTT CASSERGLAGQGADTQYF
- TRBJ1-3 TRBV27 - TGTGCCAGCAGTTTATCTGGGTTCTCTGGAAACACCATATATTTT CASSLSGFSGNTIYF
- TRBJ2-6 TRBV5-6 - TGTGCCAGCAGCTTGGGGGTTGGGGCCAACGTCCTGACTTTC CASSLGVGANVLTF
- TRBJ2-3 TRBV27 TRBD2 TGTGCCAGCAGTTTATGGCACGGACTAGCGGGAGAGTCAGATACGCAGTATTTT CASSLWHGLAGESDTQYF
- TRBJ1-4 TRBV6-1 - TGTGCCAGCAGTGAATGGAGGTTTAATGAAAAACTGTTTTTT CASSEWRFNEKLFF
once TRBJ2-1 TRBV15 - TGTGCCACCAGTAGTAATGGGGACGGATACAATGAGCAGTTCTTC CATSSNGDGYNEQFF
- TRBJ1-2 TRBV7-9 - TGTGCCAGCACCGACGTCCGGAATACGAGAGAAGGATATGGCTACACCTTC CASTDVRNTREGYGYTF
- TRBJ1-1 TRBV23-1 TRBD1 TGCGCCAGCAGTCAAAGGCGATTCAGGGGGCGGGGGACTGAAGCTTTCTTT CASSQRRFRGRGTEAFF
- TRBJ2-2 TRBV9 - TGTGCCAGCAGCGTAGAATCCAACACCGGGGAGCTGTTTTTT CASSVESNTGELFF
- TRBJ2-1 TRBV4-1 - TGCGCCAGCAGCCTCTCGGAGGGTTTCGATGAGCAGTTCTTC CASSLSEGFDEQFF